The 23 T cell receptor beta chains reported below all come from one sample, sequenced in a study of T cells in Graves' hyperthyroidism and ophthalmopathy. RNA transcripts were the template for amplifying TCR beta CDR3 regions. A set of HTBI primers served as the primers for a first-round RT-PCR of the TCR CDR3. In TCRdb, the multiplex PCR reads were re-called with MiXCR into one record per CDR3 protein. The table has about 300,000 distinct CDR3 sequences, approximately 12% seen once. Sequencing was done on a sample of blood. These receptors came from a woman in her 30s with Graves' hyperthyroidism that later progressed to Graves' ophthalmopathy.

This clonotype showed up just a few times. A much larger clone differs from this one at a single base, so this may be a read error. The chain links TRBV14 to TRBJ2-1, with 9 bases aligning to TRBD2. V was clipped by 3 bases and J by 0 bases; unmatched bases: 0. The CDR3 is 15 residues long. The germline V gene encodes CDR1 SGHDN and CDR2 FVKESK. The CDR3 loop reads CASSHSGGSYNEQFF. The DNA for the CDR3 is TGTGCCAGCAGCCATAGCGGGGGCTCCTACAATGAGCAGTTCTTC.

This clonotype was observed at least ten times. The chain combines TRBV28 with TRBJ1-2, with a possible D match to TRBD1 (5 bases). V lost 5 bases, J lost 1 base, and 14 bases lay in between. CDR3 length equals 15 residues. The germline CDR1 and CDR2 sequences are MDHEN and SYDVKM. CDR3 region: CASSRGRIFNYGYTF. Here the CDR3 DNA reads TGTGCCAGCAGTCGGGGCCGGATTTTTAACTATGGCTACACCTTC.

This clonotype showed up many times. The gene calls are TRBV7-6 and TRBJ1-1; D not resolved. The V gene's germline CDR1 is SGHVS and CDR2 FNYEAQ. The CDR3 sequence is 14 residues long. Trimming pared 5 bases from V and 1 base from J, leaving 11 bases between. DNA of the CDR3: TGTGCCAGCAGCCCATGGGTTGAGAACACTGAAGCTTTCTTT. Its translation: CASSPWVENTEAFF.

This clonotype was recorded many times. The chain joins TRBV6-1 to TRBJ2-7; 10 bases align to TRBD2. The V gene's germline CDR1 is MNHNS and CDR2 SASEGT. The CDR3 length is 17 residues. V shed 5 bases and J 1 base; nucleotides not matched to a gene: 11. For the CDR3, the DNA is TGTGCCAGCAGTCGATCTCAGCGGGAGGGCGGTTCCTACGAGCAGTACTTC. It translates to CASSRSQREGGSYEQYF.

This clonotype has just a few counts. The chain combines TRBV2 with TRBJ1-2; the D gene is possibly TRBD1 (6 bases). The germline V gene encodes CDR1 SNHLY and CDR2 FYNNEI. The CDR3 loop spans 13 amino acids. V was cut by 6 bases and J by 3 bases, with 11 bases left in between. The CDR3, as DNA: TGTGCCAGCAGGGGACAAGGCCACTATGGCTACACCTTC. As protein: CASRGQGHYGYTF.

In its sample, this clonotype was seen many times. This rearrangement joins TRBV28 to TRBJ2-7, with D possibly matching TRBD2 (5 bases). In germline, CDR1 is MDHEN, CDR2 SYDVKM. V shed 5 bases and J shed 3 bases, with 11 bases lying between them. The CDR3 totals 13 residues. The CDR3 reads CASSNPGSYEQYF. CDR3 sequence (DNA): TGTGCCAGCAGTAATCCGGGGAGCTACGAGCAGTACTTC. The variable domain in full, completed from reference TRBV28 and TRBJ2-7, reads DVKVTQSSRYLVKRTGEKVFLECVQDMDHENMFWYRQDPGLGLRLIYFSYDVKMKEKGDIPEGYSVSREKKERFSLILESASTNQTSMYLCASSNPGSYEQYFGPGTRLTVT.

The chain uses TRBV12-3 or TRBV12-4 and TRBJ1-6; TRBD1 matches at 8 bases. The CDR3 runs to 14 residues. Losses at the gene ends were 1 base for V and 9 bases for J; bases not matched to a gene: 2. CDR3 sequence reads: CASSLEQGGSPLHF. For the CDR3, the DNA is TGTGCCAGCAGTTTAGAACAGGGGGGTTCACCCCTCCACTTT.

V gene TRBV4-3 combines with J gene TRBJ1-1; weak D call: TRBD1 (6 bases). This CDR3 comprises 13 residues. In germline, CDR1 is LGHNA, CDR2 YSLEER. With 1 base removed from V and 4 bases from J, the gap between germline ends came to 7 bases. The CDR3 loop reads CASSQARGTEAFF. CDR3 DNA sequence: TGCGCCAGCAGCCAAGCCAGGGGCACTGAAGCTTTCTTT.

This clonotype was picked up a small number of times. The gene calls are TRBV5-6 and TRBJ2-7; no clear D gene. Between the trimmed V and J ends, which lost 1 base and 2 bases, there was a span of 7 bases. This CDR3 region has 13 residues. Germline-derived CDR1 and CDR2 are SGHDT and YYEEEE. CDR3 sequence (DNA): TGTGCCAGCAGCTTGATCGACACCTACGAGCAGTACTTC. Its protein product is CASSLIDTYEQYF.

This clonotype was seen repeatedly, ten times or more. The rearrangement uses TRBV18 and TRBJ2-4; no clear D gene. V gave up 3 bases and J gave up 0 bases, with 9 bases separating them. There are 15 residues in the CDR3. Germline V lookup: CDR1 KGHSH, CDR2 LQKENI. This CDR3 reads CASSPKSVAKNIQYF. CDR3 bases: TGTGCCAGCTCACCGAAGAGCGTAGCCAAAAACATTCAGTACTTC.

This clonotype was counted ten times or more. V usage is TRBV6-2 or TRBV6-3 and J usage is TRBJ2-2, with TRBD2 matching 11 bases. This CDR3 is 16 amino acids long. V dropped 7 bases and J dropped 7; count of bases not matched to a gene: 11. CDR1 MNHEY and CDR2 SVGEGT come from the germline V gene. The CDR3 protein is CASTRGTSGHSGELFF. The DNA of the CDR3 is TGTGCCAGCACCCGAGGGACTAGCGGCCATAGCGGGGAGCTGTTTTTT.

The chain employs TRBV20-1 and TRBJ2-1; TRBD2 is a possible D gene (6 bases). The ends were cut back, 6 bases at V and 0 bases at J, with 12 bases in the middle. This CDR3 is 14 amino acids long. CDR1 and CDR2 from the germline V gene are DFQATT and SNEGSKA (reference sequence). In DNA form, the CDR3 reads TGCAGTGCGGGGACTCTTTCCTCCTACAATGAGCAGTTCTTC. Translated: CSAGTLSSYNEQFF.

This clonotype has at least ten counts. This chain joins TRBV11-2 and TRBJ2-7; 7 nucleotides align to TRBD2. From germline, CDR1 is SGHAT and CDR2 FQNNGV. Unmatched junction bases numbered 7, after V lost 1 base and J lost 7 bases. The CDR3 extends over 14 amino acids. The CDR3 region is CASSLVAGVGEQYF. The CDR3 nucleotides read TGTGCCAGCAGCTTAGTTGCGGGAGTAGGTGAGCAGTACTTC.

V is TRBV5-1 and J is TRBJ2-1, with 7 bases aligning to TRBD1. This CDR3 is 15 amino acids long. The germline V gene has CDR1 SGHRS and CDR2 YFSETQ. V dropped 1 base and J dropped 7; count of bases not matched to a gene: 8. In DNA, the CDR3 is TGCGCCAGCAGCTTGTTAGGGGGCGGGCCTAATGAGCAGTTCTTC. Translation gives CASSLLGGGPNEQFF. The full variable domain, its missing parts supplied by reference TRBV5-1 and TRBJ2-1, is KAGVTQTPRYLIKTRGQQVTLSCSPISGHRSVSWYQQTPGQGLQFLFEYFSETQRNKGNFPGRFSGRQFSNSRSEMNVSTLELGDSALYLCASSLLGGGPNEQFFGPGTRLTVL.

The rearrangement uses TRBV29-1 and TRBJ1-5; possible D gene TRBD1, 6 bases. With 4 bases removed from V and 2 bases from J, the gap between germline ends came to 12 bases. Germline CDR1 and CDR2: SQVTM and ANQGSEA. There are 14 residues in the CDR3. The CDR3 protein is CSVGGGPGNQPQHF. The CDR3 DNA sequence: TGCAGCGTTGGGGGGGGCCCTGGCAATCAGCCCCAGCATTTT.

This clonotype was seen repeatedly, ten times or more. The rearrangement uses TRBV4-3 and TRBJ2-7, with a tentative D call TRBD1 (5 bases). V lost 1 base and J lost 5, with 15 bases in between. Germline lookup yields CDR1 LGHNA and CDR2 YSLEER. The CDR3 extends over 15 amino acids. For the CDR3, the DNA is TGCGCCAGCAGCCAAGCTCAGGGTATCCCCAACGAGCAGTACTTC. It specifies CASSQAQGIPNEQYF.

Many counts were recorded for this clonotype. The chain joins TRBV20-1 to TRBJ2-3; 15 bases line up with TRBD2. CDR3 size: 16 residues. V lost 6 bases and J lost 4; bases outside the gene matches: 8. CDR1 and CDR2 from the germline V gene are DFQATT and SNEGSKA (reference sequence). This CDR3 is CSAPGLAGGVADTQYF. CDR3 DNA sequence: TGCAGTGCCCCCGGACTAGCGGGAGGGGTAGCAGATACGCAGTATTTT.

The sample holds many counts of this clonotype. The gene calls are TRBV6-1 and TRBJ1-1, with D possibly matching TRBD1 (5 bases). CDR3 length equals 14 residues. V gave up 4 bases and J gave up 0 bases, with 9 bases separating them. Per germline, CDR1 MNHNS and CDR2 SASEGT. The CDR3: CASSGFRVNTEAFF. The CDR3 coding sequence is TGTGCCAGCAGTGGGTTCAGGGTGAACACTGAAGCTTTCTTT.

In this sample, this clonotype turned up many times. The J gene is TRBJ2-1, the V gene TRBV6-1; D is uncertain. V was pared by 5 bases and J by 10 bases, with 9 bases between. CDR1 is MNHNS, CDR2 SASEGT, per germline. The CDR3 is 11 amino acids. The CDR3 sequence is CASSFSHEQFF. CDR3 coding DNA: TGTGCCAGCAGTTTCTCCCACGAGCAGTTCTTC.

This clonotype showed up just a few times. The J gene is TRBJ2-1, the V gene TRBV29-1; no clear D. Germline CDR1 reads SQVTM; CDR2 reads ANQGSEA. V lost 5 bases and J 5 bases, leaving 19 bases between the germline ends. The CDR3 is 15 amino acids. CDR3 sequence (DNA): TGCAGCGTTCTACCGACTTCGGAGATTGACAATGAGCAGTTCTTC. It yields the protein CSVLPTSEIDNEQFF.

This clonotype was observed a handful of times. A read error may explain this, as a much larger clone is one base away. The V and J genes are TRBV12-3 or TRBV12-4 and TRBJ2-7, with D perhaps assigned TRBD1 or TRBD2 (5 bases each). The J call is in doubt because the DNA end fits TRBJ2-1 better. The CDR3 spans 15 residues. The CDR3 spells CASRVGAGPSYEQFF. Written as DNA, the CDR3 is TGTGCCAGCAGGGTTGGGGCGGGCCCTTCCTACGAGCAGTTCTTC.

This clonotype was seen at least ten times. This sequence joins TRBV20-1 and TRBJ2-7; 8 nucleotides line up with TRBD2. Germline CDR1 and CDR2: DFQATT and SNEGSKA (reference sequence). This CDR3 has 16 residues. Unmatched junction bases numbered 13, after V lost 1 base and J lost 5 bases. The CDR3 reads CSARAPGSGSFNEQYF. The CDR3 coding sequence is TGCAGTGCTAGAGCGCCTGGGAGCGGGAGTTTCAACGAGCAGTACTTC.

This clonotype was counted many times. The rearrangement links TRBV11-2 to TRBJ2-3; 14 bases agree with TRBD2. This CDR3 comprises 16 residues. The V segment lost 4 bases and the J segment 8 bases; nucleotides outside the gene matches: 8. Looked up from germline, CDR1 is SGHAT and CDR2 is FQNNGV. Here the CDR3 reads CASSSGLAGEMGTQYF. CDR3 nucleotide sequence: TGTGCCAGCAGCTCGGGACTAGCGGGAGAGATGGGTACGCAGTATTTT.